This T cell receptor (beta chain) derives from a study of shared clonotypes between healthy human individuals. In its sample, this clone was seen once. Trimming removed 7 bases from V and 7 bases from J, with 16 bases in between. CDR1 is MNHNY and CDR2 is SVGAGI in the germline V gene (reference sequence). The CDR3 sequence is 14 residues long. Profiled with immunoSEQ multiplex PCR; TCRdb holds only in-frame clones, not every one. This sample has hundreds of thousands of clones, with around 80% found just once. This TCR came from a woman aged 40-49 years in good health. Some clones in this sample may be carry-over from other donors' samples. The sequenced material came from PBMCs. This chain uses TRBV6-6 with TRBJ1-4; tentatively, D is TRBD1 (6 bases). Here the CDR3 reads CASIDNREGEKLFF. The CDR3 DNA reads TGTGCCAGCATAGATAACAGGGAAGGTGAAAAACTGTTTTTT.